The 5 T cell receptor beta chains reported below all come from one sample, sequenced in a study of control samples from healthy donors and cancer patients (dated by TCRdb to the early 2020s). The library was produced with the immunoSEQ multiplex PCR assay. The immuneACCESS repertoire file appears here via TCRdb, limited to in-frame rearrangements. These files lack a portion of the clones; in checked studies, under half of the deficit traces to unresolved V genes, and the cause of the others is not known. In this sample the table shows approximately 90,000 clones, about 89% of which occur a single time. The top ten hold under 25% of the sample. The source material was blood. The receptors were gathered from a man under 40 in good health.

This chain joins TRBV29-1 and TRBJ2-5; 10 bases align to TRBD1. The CDR3 length is 14 residues. Germline loops: CDR1 SQVTM, CDR2 ANQGSEA. V shed 5 bases and J 2 bases; nucleotides not matched to a gene: 5. CDR3 bases: TGCAGCGTTAACCGGGACAGGGGACAAGAGACCCAGTACTTC. This gives the protein CSVNRDRGQETQYF.

The rearrangement uses TRBV29-1 and TRBJ1-6, with D hard to call. The germline CDR1 and CDR2 sequences are SQVTM and ANQGSEA. The ends were cut back, 6 bases at V and 10 bases at J, with 16 bases in the middle. CDR3 length: 13 residues. The CDR3 spells CSVAVGVGSPLHF. The DNA of the CDR3 is TGCAGCGTCGCTGTGGGAGTAGGCTCACCCCTCCACTTT.

The chain is built from TRBV15 and TRBJ2-5, with a weak D call TRBD1 (6 bases). With 0 bases removed from V and 1 base from J, the gap between germline ends came to 9 bases. The CDR3 runs 15 residues. From germline, CDR1 is LNHNV and CDR2 YYDKDF (reference sequence). The CDR3 loop reads CATSRDRQAQETQYF. The CDR3 bases are TGTGCCACCAGCAGAGATCGACAGGCCCAAGAGACCCAGTACTTC.

This clone was recorded at least ten times. The V and J genes are TRBV6-6 and TRBJ1-3, with a weak D call TRBD1 (6 bases). The CDR3 runs 16 residues. V lost 0 bases, J lost 4 bases, and 13 bases lay in between. Germline lookup yields CDR1 MNHNY and CDR2 SVGAGI (reference sequence). This CDR3 is CASSYSSRGVGNTIYF. The CDR3 region has the DNA TGTGCCAGCAGTTACTCTTCCAGGGGTGTAGGAAACACCATATATTTT.

This chain links TRBV5-4 with TRBJ2-1; TRBD1 is a possible D gene (6 bases). The CDR3 loop spans 11 amino acids. Trimming cost V 5 bases and J 6 bases, with 6 bases left between them. Germline CDR1 and CDR2: SGHNT and YYREEE (reference sequence). CDR3 nucleotide sequence: TGTGCCAGCAGACAGGGCAATGAGCAGTTCTTC. The encoded protein is CASRQGNEQFF.